One sample yielded the 25 T cell receptor beta chains listed below, sequenced in a study of blood T cell repertoires in COVID-19. TCRdb keeps only in-frame clones here, not all; method: immunoSEQ multiplex PCR. The sample yields a few hundred thousand clones, approximately 86% seen once. Material: peripheral blood. These receptors originate from a woman in her sixties with COVID-19, enrolled during active disease.

Details on this clone: This specimen includes other DNA sequences encoding the same CDR3. This sequence joins TRBV5-6 and TRBJ1-3; D possibly corresponds to TRBD1 (5 bases). CDR3 length: 14 residues. CDR1 and CDR2 (germline): SGHDT, YYEEEE. V lost 3 bases and J lost 0, with 7 bases in between. CDR3: CASSSGGSGNTIYF. The CDR3 DNA reads TGTGCCAGCAGCTCCGGGGGCTCTGGAAACACCATATATTTT.

V and J are TRBV27 and TRBJ2-1, with TRBD2 identical over 7 bases. From germline, CDR1 is MNHEY and CDR2 SMNVEV (reference sequence). Trimming took 3 bases from V and 2 from J; bases not matched to a gene: 4. This CDR3 region has 15 residues. The chain's CDR3 is CASSFLGGTYNEQFF. The CDR3 DNA reads TGTGCCAGCAGTTTTCTCGGGGGGACCTACAATGAGCAGTTCTTC.

This rearrangement joins TRBV7-2 to TRBJ1-4; D is undetermined. V was pared by 5 bases and J by 4 bases, with 11 bases between. This CDR3 has 14 amino acids. Germline CDR1 SGHTA, CDR2 FQGNSA. CDR3 in amino acids: CASSLGNYNEKLFF. CDR3 in DNA: TGTGCCAGCAGCCTCGGCAACTATAATGAAAAACTGTTTTTT.

This sequence joins TRBV27 and TRBJ2-7; 7 positions match TRBD2. The CDR3 totals 15 residues. CDR1 is MNHEY, CDR2 SMNVEV, per germline (reference sequence). The ends lost 5 bases at V and 0 bases at J; junction bases unmatched: 7. Here the CDR3 reads CASSHGLGYSYEQYF. CDR3 bases: TGTGCCAGCAGTCACGGACTAGGCTACTCCTACGAGCAGTACTTC.

CDR3 nucleotides: TGTGCCAGCAGCCGCTACACCGGGACAGGGGGCTGGACTGAAGCTTTCTTT. It encodes CASSRYTGTGGWTEAFF. This chain connects TRBV9 to TRBJ1-1; 12 positions agree with TRBD1. V gave up 4 bases and J gave up 5 bases; unmatched junction bases: 12. The germline V gene has CDR1 SGDLS and CDR2 YYNGEE. The CDR3 spans 17 residues.

The chain recombines TRBV19 with TRBJ2-3; 7 nucleotides match TRBD2. The junction had 23 bases not matched to a gene; V was cut back by 5 bases and J by 6 bases. CDR1 is LNHDA, CDR2 SQIVND, per germline (reference sequence). The CDR3 is made up of 19 amino acids. CDR3 sequence (DNA): TGTGCCAGTAGTTCCCTCGGGAGGAGATCTGAGAGTTTATTGGATACGCAGTATTTT. Translating it yields CASSSLGRRSESLLDTQYF.

The V gene is TRBV3-1 (or the pseudogene TRBV3-2), the J gene TRBJ1-1; TRBD1 is a possible D gene (5 bases). In germline, CDR1 is LGHDT, CDR2 YNNKEL (reference sequence). CDR3 length: 16 amino acids. The V end lost 4 bases, the J end lost 8 bases, and 23 bases lay between the germline ends. The chain's CDR3 is CASSPLGGAAELEAFF. The CDR3 DNA reads TGTGCCAGCAGCCCCTTAGGCGGGGCTGCGGAGCTAGAAGCTTTCTTT.

The chain combines TRBV18 with TRBJ2-1; 8 bases map to TRBD1. This CDR3 contains 14 residues. Per the germline V gene, CDR1 is KGHSH and CDR2 is LQKENI. The V segment lost 6 bases and the J segment 4 bases; nucleotides outside the gene matches: 5. Here the CDR3 DNA reads TGTGCCAGCTCTCGAGGACAGGGATACAATGAGCAGTTCTTC. Encoded protein: CASSRGQGYNEQFF.

The V gene is TRBV6-5, the J gene TRBJ1-1; TRBD1 might be the D (5 bases). Deletions cut 7 bases from V and 1 base from J, with 13 bases between. CDR1 is MNHEY and CDR2 is SVGAGI in the germline V gene. The CDR3 is made up of 14 amino acids. The CDR3 here is CASTNPTGNTEAFF. CDR3 bases: TGTGCCAGCACTAATCCTACAGGGAACACTGAAGCTTTCTTT.

The chain couples TRBV6-5 to TRBJ1-2, with D perhaps TRBD1 (6 bases). CDR1 and CDR2 (germline): MNHEY, SVGAGI. Trimming took 2 bases from V and 4 from J, leaving 11 bases between them. CDR3 size: 14 residues. The chain's CDR3 is CASSYRQEVYGYTF. The CDR3 coding sequence is TGTGCCAGCAGTTACCGACAGGAGGTCTATGGCTACACCTTC.

CDR3 in amino acids: CARSPQGISYEQYF. The CDR3, as DNA: TGTGCCAGAAGCCCACAGGGAATTTCCTACGAGCAGTACTTC. The chain combines TRBV5-3 with TRBJ2-7, with TRBD1 as a possible D gene (6 bases). TRBV5-3 has ORF status, its function being uncertain. This CDR3 is built from 14 residues. Trimming shortened V by 4 bases and J by 1 base, and 12 bases separated the two germline ends.

V gene TRBV7-3 combines with J gene TRBJ2-2, with 9 nucleotides matching TRBD1. With 8 bases clipped from V and 1 base from J, the junction kept 2 bases outside the gene matches. The CDR3 sequence is 14 residues long. Germline values: CDR1 SGHTA, CDR2 FQGTGA. The DNA for the CDR3 is TGTGCCAGCGAGGGACAGGGGAACACCGGGGAGCTGTTTTTT. This sequence encodes CASEGQGNTGELFF.

The chain links TRBV2 to TRBJ2-7, with D possibly TRBD2 on 6 matching bases. Per germline, CDR1 SNHLY and CDR2 FYNNEI. This CDR3 contains 13 residues. V was cut by 4 bases and J by 3 bases, with 10 bases left in between. In DNA, the CDR3 is TGTGCCAGCAGTGTTGGTAGCGGCTACGAGCAGTACTTC. It codes for CASSVGSGYEQYF.

The J gene is TRBJ2-2, the V gene TRBV7-2; 13 positions agree with TRBD2. The CDR3 runs to 18 residues. V dropped 3 bases and J dropped 2; count of bases not matched to a gene: 6. Germline V gene data show CDR1 as SGHTA and CDR2 as FQGNSA. CDR3: CASSFRLAGGLNTGELFF. DNA for the CDR3: TGTGCCAGCAGCTTTAGACTAGCGGGGGGACTAAACACCGGGGAGCTGTTTTTT.

The J gene is TRBJ1-2, the V gene TRBV5-8; D not resolved. Trimming took 1 base from V and 1 from J, leaving 8 bases between them. The CDR3 is made up of 14 amino acids. Germline CDR1 is SGHTS and CDR2 is YDEGEE. The CDR3 DNA follows: TGTGCCAGCAGCTTGCGGAGTGTTAACTATGGCTACACCTTC. It specifies CASSLRSVNYGYTF.

The rearrangement joins TRBV10-3 to TRBJ2-1; the D is unclear. Germline assignment: CDR1 ENHRY and CDR2 SYGVKD. This CDR3 region has 13 residues. Between the trimmed V and J ends, which lost 5 bases and 5 bases, there was a span of 10 bases. The CDR3 loop is CAISWLPNNEQFF. Written as DNA, the CDR3 is TGTGCCATCAGTTGGCTTCCAAACAATGAGCAGTTCTTC.

This chain uses TRBV27 with TRBJ2-1, with a possible D match to TRBD2 (5 bases). Trimming took off 6 bases at V and 0 bases at J, with 12 bases between the two ends. CDR1 is MNHEY, CDR2 SMNVEV, per germline (reference sequence). The CDR3 runs 15 residues. In DNA, the CDR3 is TGTGCCAGCAGGCCGACCGGGAACTCCTACAATGAGCAGTTCTTC. As protein: CASRPTGNSYNEQFF.

This clone was counted only a few times. The rearrangement joins TRBV19 to TRBJ2-2, with 13 bases aligning to TRBD2. The CDR3 loop spans 21 amino acids. Germline-derived CDR1 and CDR2 are LNHDA and SQIVND (reference sequence). V was pared by 5 bases and J by 1 base, with 16 bases of the junction left unmatched. CDR3 sequence: CASSHLLWTSGGPRNTGELFF. In nucleotides, the CDR3 is TGTGCCAGTAGTCACTTACTCTGGACTAGCGGGGGACCTAGGAACACCGGGGAGCTGTTTTTT.

V usage is TRBV12-3 or TRBV12-4 and J usage is TRBJ1-3; D remains ambiguous. This CDR3 region has 13 residues. V dropped 6 bases and J dropped 1 base, with 7 bases sitting between them. The DNA for the CDR3 is TGTGCCAGCAGGGAGGGATCTGGAAACACCATATATTTT. Its translation is CASREGSGNTIYF.

The chain is built from TRBV30 and TRBJ1-5; D is undetermined. Germline loops: CDR1 GTSNPN, CDR2 SVGIG (reference sequence). The CDR3 covers 16 residues. Trimming pared 5 bases from V and 0 bases from J, leaving 17 bases between. CDR3 nucleotide sequence: TGTGCCTGGGGTAGGAGGGAAACCAATAGCAATCAGCCCCAGCATTTT. Translated, it gives CAWGRRETNSNQPQHF.

The chain employs TRBV5-6 and TRBJ1-2; D ambiguous. The length of the CDR3 is 13 residues. The germline V and J ends were trimmed by 6 bases and 7 bases, with 16 bases remaining between them. Germline CDR1 reads SGHDT; CDR2 reads YYEEEE. The CDR3 loop is CASTQLPASGYTF. The CDR3 coding sequence is TGTGCCAGCACCCAACTCCCCGCTTCTGGCTACACCTTC. Full variable domain (rest looked up from reference TRBV5-6 and TRBJ1-2): DAGVTQSPTHLIKTRGQQVTLRCSPKSGHDTVSWYQQALGQGPQFIFQYYEEEERQRGNFPDRFSGHQFPNYSSELNVNALLLGDSALYLCASTQLPASGYTFGSGTRLTVV.

The chain employs TRBV5-4 and TRBJ2-1; D remains unclear. V lost 0 bases to trimming and J lost 4 bases, with 5 bases between them. Germline V gives CDR1 SGHNT, CDR2 YYREEE (reference sequence). CDR3 length: 13 amino acids. The CDR3 coding sequence is TGTGCCAGCAGCTTGGACAGTTACAATGAGCAGTTCTTC. The encoded protein is CASSLDSYNEQFF.

The chain employs TRBV11-2 and TRBJ2-2; the match to TRBD2 covers 9 bases. The CDR3 length is 18 residues. Germline V CDR1 and CDR2: SGHAT, FQNNGV. With V trimmed by 1 base and J by 0 bases, 6 bases remained unmatched. CDR3 nucleotide sequence: TGTGCCAGCAGCTTAGGCCCTAGCGGGGCTACGAACACCGGGGAGCTGTTTTTT. Protein sequence: CASSLGPSGATNTGELFF.

The chain combines TRBV4-2 with TRBJ2-7; TRBD1 matches 9 bases. Germline loops: CDR1 LGHNA, CDR2 YNFKEQ. V lost 1 base and J lost 3; bases outside the gene matches: 4. The CDR3 is 15 residues long. The CDR3 region is CASSQGGQGDYEQYF. The CDR3 DNA follows: TGTGCCAGCAGCCAAGGGGGACAGGGTGACTACGAGCAGTACTTC.

This chain joins TRBV7-9 and TRBJ2-3, with D possibly TRBD2 on 5 matching bases. In germline, CDR1 is SEHNR, CDR2 FQNEAQ (reference sequence). The CDR3 is 15 residues long. Between the trimmed V and J ends, which lost 2 bases and 6 bases, there was a span of 15 bases. CDR3 residues: CASSLSVAKRDTQYF. Here the CDR3 DNA reads TGTGCCAGCAGCTTAAGCGTAGCGAAGCGGGATACGCAGTATTTT.